Listed here are 30 T cell receptor beta chains from one sample, sequenced in a study of cytomegalovirus exposure and HLA in healthy donors. PCR involved 60 Vbeta and 13 Jbeta primers. Sequencing used immunoSEQ multiplex PCR; TCRdb keeps in-frame clones, though not all of them. The data hold about 150,000 clones, with approximately 80% observed a single time. Source material: PBMCs. The source of these receptors is a woman between 35 and 50 years old in good health and CMV-seropositive.

The chain joins TRBV2 to TRBJ1-2, with TRBD1 identical over 7 bases. This CDR3 has 15 residues. Germline assignment: CDR1 SNHLY and CDR2 FYNNEI. V shed 1 base, J shed 4 bases, and the junction held 6 bases outside the gene matches. The CDR3 bases are TGTGCCAGCAGTGAAGGGGGACAGCGCGGCTATGGCTACACCTTC. It specifies CASSEGGQRGYGYTF.

The rearrangement links TRBV28 to TRBJ1-5; perhaps TRBD1 as D (5 bases). The CDR3 length is 12 residues. The germline V gene has CDR1 MDHEN and CDR2 SYDVKM. With 8 bases removed from V and 7 bases from J, the gap between germline ends came to 12 bases. CDR3 coding DNA: TGTGCCAGCGATCTTAGGGGACAGCCCCAGCATTTT. Translating gives CASDLRGQPQHF.

This chain connects TRBV7-2 to TRBJ2-7; no clear D. Germline CDR1 is SGHTA and CDR2 is FQGNSA. V dropped 4 bases and J dropped 1 base, with 11 bases sitting between them. The CDR3 runs to 14 residues. The CDR3 protein is CASSSRLVSYEQYF. The DNA of the CDR3 is TGTGCCAGCAGCTCCCGCCTAGTATCCTACGAGCAGTACTTC. Using reference TRBV7-2 and TRBJ2-7 for the parts outside the CDR3, the full variable domain is GAGVSQSPSNKVTEKGKDVELRCDPISGHTALYWYRQSLGQGLEFLIYFQGNSAPDKSGLPSDRFSAERTGGSVSTLTIQRTQQEDSAVYLCASSSRLVSYEQYFGPGTRLTVT.

CDR3 sequence (DNA): TGCGCCAGCAGCTTGGACAGAGACAATGAGCAGTTCTTC. Residues: CASSLDRDNEQFF. This chain links TRBV5-1 with TRBJ2-1; D is unresolved. Trimming left V 0 bases short and J 5 bases short, with 6 bases between. The germline V gene encodes CDR1 SGHRS and CDR2 YFSETQ. This CDR3 spans 13 amino acids.

This chain connects TRBV30 to TRBJ2-5; D possibly corresponds to TRBD2 (5 bases). TRBJ2-7 explains the end of the DNA better; the J call may be wrong. The CDR3 sequence is 12 residues long. Per the germline V gene, CDR1 is GTSNPN and CDR2 is SVGIG (reference sequence). DNA of the CDR3: TGTGCCTGGAGTAATGCGGGTTACGAGCAGTACTTC. Encoded protein: CAWSNAGYEQYF.

This clone turned up a few times. The V gene is TRBV7-9, the J gene TRBJ1-3; a weak D match, TRBD1 (5 bases). Germline V gene lookup returns CDR1 SEHNR and CDR2 FQNEAQ (reference sequence). The V end was cut by 5 bases, the J end by 0 bases, with 8 bases between. The CDR3 length is 14 residues. The CDR3: CASSQGTSGNTIYF. In DNA form, the CDR3 reads TGTGCCAGCAGCCAGGGAACCTCTGGAAACACCATATATTTT.

This chain joins TRBV7-9 and TRBJ1-2, with D unresolved. Between the trimmed V and J ends, which lost 0 bases and 0 bases, there was a span of 5 bases. This CDR3 region has 14 residues. CDR1 and CDR2 from the germline V gene are SEHNR and FQNEAQ (reference sequence). The CDR3 protein is CASSLASANYGYTF. In DNA form, the CDR3 reads TGTGCCAGCAGCTTAGCGAGTGCTAACTATGGCTACACCTTC.

This chain uses TRBV9 with TRBJ2-1; D is ambiguous. The V end was cut by 4 bases, the J end by 7 bases, with 9 bases between. Germline CDR1 reads SGDLS; CDR2 reads YYNGEE. The CDR3 runs 12 residues. The CDR3 reads CASSPSYNEQFF. CDR3 bases: TGTGCCAGCAGCCCCTCTTATAATGAGCAGTTCTTC.

The chain combines TRBV9 with TRBJ2-7; 8 positions agree with TRBD1. There are 15 residues in the CDR3. V lost 0 bases and J lost 7; bases outside the gene matches: 9. In germline, CDR1 is SGDLS, CDR2 YYNGEE. The CDR3, as DNA: TGTGCCAGCAGCGTAGGAGTACAGGGGGGTGGGGAGCAGTACTTC. Its protein product is CASSVGVQGGGEQYF.

Regarding this clone: Other DNA sequences from this sample encode an identical CDR3 as well. This chain connects TRBV28 to TRBJ2-2, with a possible D match to TRBD2 (5 bases). There are 15 residues in the CDR3. CDR1 MDHEN and CDR2 SYDVKM come from the germline V gene. Trimming removed 7 bases from V and 0 bases from J, with 12 bases in between. The CDR3 nucleotides read TGTGCCAGCACTCGCGGAGGCCCGAACACCGGGGAGCTGTTTTTT. Translation: CASTRGGPNTGELFF.

This chain uses TRBV28 with TRBJ2-1; 10 nucleotides agree with TRBD1. Germline CDR1 is MDHEN and CDR2 is SYDVKM. CDR3 length: 16 residues. Unmatched junction bases numbered 9, after V lost 8 bases and J lost 2 bases. Here the CDR3 reads CASETGGGGAYNEQFF. As DNA, the CDR3 is TGTGCCAGCGAGACAGGGGGCGGGGGTGCCTACAATGAGCAGTTCTTC.

The rearrangement joins TRBV28 to TRBJ1-5; D not certain. The CDR3 consists of 12 residues. Germline CDR1 MDHEN, CDR2 SYDVKM. The V end lost 8 bases, the J end lost 7 bases, and 12 bases lay between the germline ends. The CDR3 loop is CASLRTGQPQHF. DNA for the CDR3: TGTGCCAGCCTCAGGACGGGACAGCCCCAGCATTTT.

Only one count was recorded for this clone. This chain uses TRBV2 with TRBJ2-7; TRBD1 is a possible D gene (5 bases). The CDR3 totals 16 residues. Trimming cost V 4 bases and J 2 bases, with 18 bases left between them. In germline, CDR1 is SNHLY, CDR2 FYNNEI. The CDR3 DNA is TGTGCCAGCAGTGTCAGGGAAATACTTGTTACCTACGAGCAGTACTTC. Its protein product is CASSVREILVTYEQYF. Based on the CDR3 plus reference TRBV2 and TRBJ2-7, the full variable domain is EPEVTQTPSHQVTQMGQEVILRCVPISNHLYFYWYRQILGQKVEFLVSFYNNEISEKSEIFDDQFSVERPDGSNFTLKIRSTKLEDSAMYFCASSVREILVTYEQYFGPGTRLTVT.

V is TRBV2 and J is TRBJ2-7; 8 bases agree with TRBD1. This CDR3 spans 14 amino acids. Per germline, CDR1 SNHLY and CDR2 FYNNEI. V lost 6 bases, J lost 5 bases, and 9 bases stayed unmatched. The CDR3 DNA reads as TGTGCCAGCAGAGAGCCTGGGACAGGCCACGAGCAGTACTTC. It specifies CASREPGTGHEQYF.

The chain has TRBV19 and TRBJ2-7; 12 bases map to TRBD2. The CDR3 totals 15 residues. Germline values: CDR1 LNHDA, CDR2 SQIVND (reference sequence). J lost 6 bases, V lost 9 bases, and 12 bases had no gene match. This CDR3 reads CASGALAGGPGEQYF. CDR3 coding DNA: TGTGCCAGCGGAGCCCTAGCGGGAGGGCCGGGCGAGCAGTACTTC.

This clone was detected ten times or more. The rearrangement joins TRBV7-3 to TRBJ1-1, with 7 positions matching TRBD1. J lost 1 base, V lost 3 bases, and 2 bases had no gene match. The CDR3 has 14 residues. Germline V gene sequence: CDR1 SGHTA, CDR2 FQGTGA. The CDR3 bases are TGTGCCAGCAGCTTCACAGGGGCGAACACTGAAGCTTTCTTT. Its protein is CASSFTGANTEAFF.

Points on this clone: One end of the junction is discordant with germline, which a read error may explain. This chain uses TRBV7-9 with TRBJ2-3, with D unclear. Germline V CDR1 and CDR2: SEHNR, FQNEAQ (reference sequence). CDR3 size: 12 residues. CDR3 sequence: CSSSSLGDTQYF. DNA of the CDR3: TGTTCCAGCAGCTCGCTAGGAGATACGCAGTATTTT.

This clone was recorded once. V gene TRBV7-2 combines with J gene TRBJ1-2; D is perhaps TRBD1 (6 bases). Per the germline V gene, CDR1 is SGHTA and CDR2 is FQGNSA. The V and J ends lost 4 bases and 8 bases respectively, with 23 bases between them. This CDR3 region has 16 residues. CDR3 in DNA: TGTGCCAGCAGCTCCCCCGGGACACGAGCCGATAGGGGCTACACCTTC. It specifies CASSSPGTRADRGYTF.

J is TRBJ2-1 and V is TRBV9, with D possibly being TRBD1 (6 bases). V lost 0 bases and J lost 0, with 13 bases in between. The CDR3 spans 17 residues. Germline V CDR1 and CDR2: SGDLS, YYNGEE. CDR3 amino acids: CASSVEVRGSSYNEQFF. CDR3 DNA sequence: TGTGCCAGCAGCGTAGAAGTGAGGGGGAGCTCCTACAATGAGCAGTTCTTC.

This chain joins TRBV15 and TRBJ2-3, with TRBD1 matching 7 bases. The CDR3 has 12 amino acids. In germline, CDR1 is LNHNV, CDR2 YYDKDF (reference sequence). The V and J ends lost 5 bases and 10 bases, in that order; junction bases with no gene match: 6. The DNA of the CDR3 is TGTGCCACCAGCGGAAGACAGGGCGCGCAGTATTTT. Translated, it gives CATSGRQGAQYF.

J is TRBJ2-7 and V is TRBV18; D is unresolved. CDR1 KGHSH and CDR2 LQKENI come from the germline V gene. This CDR3 is 13 amino acids long. V was trimmed by 3 bases and J by 6 bases, leaving 12 bases between them. Written as DNA, the CDR3 is TGTGCCAGCTCACCCCCTTCGGCAGGCGAGCAGTACTTC. This encodes CASSPPSAGEQYF.

V gene TRBV6-1 combines with J gene TRBJ2-7; tentative D call: TRBD2 (5 bases). This CDR3 has 12 amino acids. In germline, CDR1 is MNHNS, CDR2 SASEGT. V was pared by 7 bases and J by 2 bases, with 9 bases between. The CDR3 loop reads CASNLGTYEQYF. The CDR3 nucleotides read TGTGCCAGCAACCTCGGGACCTACGAGCAGTACTTC.

V is TRBV5-1 and J is TRBJ2-3, with D maybe TRBD2 (7 bases). The CDR3 runs 16 residues. V lost 4 bases to trimming and J lost 3 bases, with 18 bases between them. Germline V CDR1 and CDR2: SGHRS, YFSETQ. Written as DNA, the CDR3 is TGCGCCAGCAGCACGGGAGCGGGACAAGTGACAGATACGCAGTATTTT. Its protein product is CASSTGAGQVTDTQYF.

This rearrangement joins TRBV19 to TRBJ1-1, with 8 nucleotides matching TRBD1. The CDR3 has 18 residues. J lost 3 bases, V lost 3 bases, and 15 bases had no gene match. The germline gives CDR1 LNHDA, CDR2 SQIVND (reference sequence). The CDR3 DNA reads TGTGCCAGTAGTATCCTCCTAACTCTCGACAGGGGCCACACTGAAGCTTTCTTT. This sequence encodes CASSILLTLDRGHTEAFF.

This clone showed up just once. This chain connects TRBV10-3 to TRBJ2-7; the D gene is possibly TRBD1 (5 bases). The germline CDR1 and CDR2 sequences are ENHRY and SYGVKD. V was trimmed by 3 bases and J by 6 bases, leaving 12 bases between them. The CDR3 consists of 13 residues. CDR3 nucleotide sequence: TGTGCCATCAGTGATTCAGGGCCCACCGAGCAGTACTTC. This translates into CAISDSGPTEQYF.

The V gene is TRBV18, the J gene TRBJ2-5; D not resolved. The J call could be wrong; TRBJ2-7 is a better fit for the DNA end. The germline CDR1 and CDR2 sequences are KGHSH and LQKENI. The CDR3 extends over 13 amino acids. The CDR3 reads CASSVGGSYEQYF. The CDR3, as DNA: TGTGCCAGCTCAGTTGGCGGATCCTACGAGCAGTACTTC.

As regards this clone: The sample contains more than one DNA sequence encoding this CDR3. V gene TRBV18 combines with J gene TRBJ1-1; no clear D. The V end lost 3 bases, the J end lost 3 bases, and 8 bases lay between the germline ends. CDR3 length: 13 amino acids. Germline V lookup: CDR1 KGHSH, CDR2 LQKENI. The CDR3 loop reads CASSPAGYTEAFF. For the CDR3, the DNA is TGTGCCAGCTCACCGGCGGGGTACACTGAAGCTTTCTTT.

The chain recombines TRBV7-2 with TRBJ1-6, with 7 bases lining up with TRBD1. The CDR3 is 15 residues long. Unmatched junction bases numbered 3, after V lost 0 bases and J lost 7 bases. CDR1 is SGHTA and CDR2 is FQGNSA in the germline V gene. The CDR3 reads CASSLAGGGNSPLHF. CDR3 DNA sequence: TGTGCCAGCAGCTTAGCAGGGGGCGGCAATTCACCCCTCCACTTT.

The gene calls are TRBV4-3 and TRBJ2-2; perhaps TRBD2 as D (5 bases). V was shortened by 0 bases and J by 5 bases, with 13 bases between the two germline ends. The CDR3 sequence is 16 residues long. Germline CDR1 and CDR2: LGHNA and YSLEER. The chain's CDR3 is CASSQDRRRRTGELFF. In nucleotides, the CDR3 is TGCGCCAGCAGCCAAGATCGGAGGAGGAGAACCGGGGAGCTGTTTTTT.

In nucleotides, the CDR3 is TGTGCCACCAGCCCTTCAAGGCGGAATGAGCAGTTCTTC. Amino acid sequence: CATSPSRRNEQFF. The chain carries TRBV15 and TRBJ2-1, with D hard to call. The germline CDR1 and CDR2 sequences are LNHNV and YYDKDF (reference sequence). V was shortened by 5 bases and J by 7 bases, with 12 bases between the two germline ends. CDR3 size: 13 residues.